The subject of this entry is one T cell receptor beta chain. No antigen is known for it. Per-base qualities were not stored, and no clone one base away is much larger. This record comes from a study of T cell repertoires in cytomegalovirus infection (dated by TCRdb to the late 2010s). General notes on the study: The peptide stimulations were aimed at well-studied HLA-B-restricted epitopes as well as recently identified HLA-C-restricted CMV epitopes, whose presentation resists viral immunomodulation. The HLA type of each donor mattered for the analysis, because public TCR beta signatures pointed to carriage of CMV infection along with the matching HLA type. General conclusions and limits of the study: The ex vivo response was dominated by HLA-C-restricted CMV-specific TCR beta clonotypes, which also provided the single most frequent clonotype in two of eight donors. Carriers of CMV infection plus the relevant HLA type were discriminated by the cumulative frequency of public TCR beta family members in the study cohort and in an independent approximately 360-donor cohort.

There are 16 amino acids in the CDR3, from cysteine to phenylalanine inclusive. Just the 48-base CDR3 DNA is kept, in frame starting at base 1. V was cut back by 5 bases and J by 3 bases, leaving a gap of 17 bases between them. For CDR1 and CDR2, the germline V gene (reference sequence) lists MNHEY and SMNVEV. The treatment or condition label, as the study defines it: in vitro stimulation with specific CMV peptide epitopes to enrich CMV-specific T cells. Sequencing used an Illumina HiSeq 1500. In-frame beta chains were kept once TCRdb had trimmed the public reads at Q25 with fastp and called clones with MiXCR. For every CDR3 protein sequence, its rows merge into one entry that carries the most common genes and DNA. The sample data list approximately 1,000,000 distinct CDR3 sequences, and around 32% of these were observed just once. About an eighth of the sample rests with the top ten.

This receptor was identified in a human donor in good health (CMV status not recorded). Some clones in this sample may be carry-over from other donors' samples. This receptor chain uses TRBV27 and TRBJ1-5; a tentative D call is TRBD1 (6 bases match). Sequenced material: cultured CD8+ T cells from PBMCs, taken from culture after CMV antigen stimulation. The sequence in DNA is TGTGCCAGCAGTATTGTTGGGGGCGCGTCCAATCAGCCCCAGCATTTT. Translated, it reads CASSIVGGASNQPQHF.